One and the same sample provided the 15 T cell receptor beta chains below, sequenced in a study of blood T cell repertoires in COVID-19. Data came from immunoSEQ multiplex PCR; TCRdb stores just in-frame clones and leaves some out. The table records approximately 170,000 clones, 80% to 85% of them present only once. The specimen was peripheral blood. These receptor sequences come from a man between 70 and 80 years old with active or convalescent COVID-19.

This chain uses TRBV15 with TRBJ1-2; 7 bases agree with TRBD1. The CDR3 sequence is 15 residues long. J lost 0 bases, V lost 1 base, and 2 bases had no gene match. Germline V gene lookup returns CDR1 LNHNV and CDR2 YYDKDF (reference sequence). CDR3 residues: CATSRAGGANYGYTF. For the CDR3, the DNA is TGTGCCACCAGCAGAGCAGGGGGAGCTAACTATGGCTACACCTTC.

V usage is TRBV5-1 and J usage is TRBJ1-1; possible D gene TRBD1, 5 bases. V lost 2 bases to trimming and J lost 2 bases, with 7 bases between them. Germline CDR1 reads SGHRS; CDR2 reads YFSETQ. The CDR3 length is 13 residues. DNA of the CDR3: TGCGCCAGCAGCTTCCAGGGAAACACTGAAGCTTTCTTT. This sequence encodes CASSFQGNTEAFF.

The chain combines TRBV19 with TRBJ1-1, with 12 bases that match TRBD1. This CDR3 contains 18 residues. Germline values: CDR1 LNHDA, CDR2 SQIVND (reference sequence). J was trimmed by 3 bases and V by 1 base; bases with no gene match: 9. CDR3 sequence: CASSIVLGTGGAYTEAFF. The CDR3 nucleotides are TGTGCCAGTAGTATAGTCCTGGGGACAGGGGGCGCGTACACTGAAGCTTTCTTT. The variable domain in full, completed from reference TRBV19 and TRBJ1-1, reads DGGITQSPKYLFRKEGQNVTLSCEQNLNHDAMYWYRQDPGQGLRLIYYSQIVNDFQKGDIAEGYSVSREKKESFPLTVTSAQKNPTAFYLCASSIVLGTGGAYTEAFFGQGTRLTVV.

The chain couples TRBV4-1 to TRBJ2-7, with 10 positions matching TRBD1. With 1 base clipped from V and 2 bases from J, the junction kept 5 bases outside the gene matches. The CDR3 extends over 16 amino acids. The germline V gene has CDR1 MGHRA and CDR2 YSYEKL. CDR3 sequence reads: CASSQGTGTGAYEQYF. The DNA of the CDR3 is TGCGCCAGCAGCCAAGGGACCGGGACAGGGGCCTACGAGCAGTACTTC.

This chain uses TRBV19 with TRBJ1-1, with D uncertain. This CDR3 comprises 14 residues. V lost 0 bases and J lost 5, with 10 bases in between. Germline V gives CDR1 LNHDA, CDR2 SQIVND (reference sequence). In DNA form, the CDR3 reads TGTGCCAGTAGTATAGAGAGGAGGGCTACTGAAGCTTTCTTT. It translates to CASSIERRATEAFF.

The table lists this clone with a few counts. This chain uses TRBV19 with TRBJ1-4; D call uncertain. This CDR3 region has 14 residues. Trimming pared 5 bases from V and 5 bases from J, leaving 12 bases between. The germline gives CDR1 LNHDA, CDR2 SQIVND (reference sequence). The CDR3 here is CASSPARRNEKLFF. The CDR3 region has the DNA TGTGCCAGTAGTCCGGCAAGGAGAAATGAAAAACTGTTTTTT.

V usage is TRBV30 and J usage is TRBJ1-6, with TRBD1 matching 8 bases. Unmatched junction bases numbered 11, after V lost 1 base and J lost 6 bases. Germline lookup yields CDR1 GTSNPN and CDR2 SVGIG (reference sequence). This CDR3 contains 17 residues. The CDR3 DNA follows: TGTGCCTGGAGTGCAGAGAACCGCAGGGGGCGTAATTCACCCCTCCACTTT. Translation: CAWSAENRRGRNSPLHF.

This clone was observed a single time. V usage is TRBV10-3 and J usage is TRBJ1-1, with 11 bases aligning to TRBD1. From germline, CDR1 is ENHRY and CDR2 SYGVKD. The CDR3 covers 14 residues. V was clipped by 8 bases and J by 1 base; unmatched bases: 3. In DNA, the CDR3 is TGTGCCATCGGGACAGGGGGACCGAACACTGAAGCTTTCTTT. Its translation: CAIGTGGPNTEAFF.

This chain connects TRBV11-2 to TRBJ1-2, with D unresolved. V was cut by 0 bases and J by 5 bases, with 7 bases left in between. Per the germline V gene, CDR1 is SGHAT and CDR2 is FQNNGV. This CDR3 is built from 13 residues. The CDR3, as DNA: TGTGCCAGCAGCTTAGATGGAGGGTATGGCTACACCTTC. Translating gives CASSLDGGYGYTF.

CDR3 region: CASSAGQGYNSPLHF. The CDR3 bases are TGTGCCAGCAGCGCCGGACAGGGGTATAATTCACCCCTCCACTTT. The chain is built from TRBV9 and TRBJ1-6; 9 bases map to TRBD1. The length of the CDR3 is 15 residues. Germline V CDR1 and CDR2: SGDLS, YYNGEE. Losses at the gene ends were 3 bases for V and 4 bases for J; bases not matched to a gene: 2.

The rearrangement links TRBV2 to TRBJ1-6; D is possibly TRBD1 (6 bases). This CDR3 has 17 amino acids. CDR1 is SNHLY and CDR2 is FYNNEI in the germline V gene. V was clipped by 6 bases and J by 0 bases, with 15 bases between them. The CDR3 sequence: CASRRGGASSYNSPLHF. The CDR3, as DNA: TGTGCCAGCAGGCGGGGGGGGGCCAGCTCCTATAATTCACCCCTCCACTTT.

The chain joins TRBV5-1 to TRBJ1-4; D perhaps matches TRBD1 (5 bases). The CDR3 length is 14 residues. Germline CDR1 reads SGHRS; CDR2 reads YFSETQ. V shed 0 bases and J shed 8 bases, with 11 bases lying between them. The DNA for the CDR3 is TGCGCCAGCAGCTTGGACTTTCGGGGGGAAAAACTGTTTTTT. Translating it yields CASSLDFRGEKLFF.

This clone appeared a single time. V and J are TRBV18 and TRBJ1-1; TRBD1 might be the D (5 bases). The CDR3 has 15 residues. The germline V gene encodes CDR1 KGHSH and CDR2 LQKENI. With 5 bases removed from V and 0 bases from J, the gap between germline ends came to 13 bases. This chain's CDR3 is CASSGRVGLNTEAFF. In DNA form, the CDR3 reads TGTGCCAGCTCAGGCAGGGTTGGACTGAACACTGAAGCTTTCTTT.

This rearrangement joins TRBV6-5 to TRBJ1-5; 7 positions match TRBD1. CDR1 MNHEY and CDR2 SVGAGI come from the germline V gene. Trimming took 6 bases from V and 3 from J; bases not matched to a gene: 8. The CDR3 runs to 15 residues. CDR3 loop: CASRAPGTDNQPQHF. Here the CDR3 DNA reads TGTGCCAGCAGAGCCCCCGGGACAGACAATCAGCCCCAGCATTTT.

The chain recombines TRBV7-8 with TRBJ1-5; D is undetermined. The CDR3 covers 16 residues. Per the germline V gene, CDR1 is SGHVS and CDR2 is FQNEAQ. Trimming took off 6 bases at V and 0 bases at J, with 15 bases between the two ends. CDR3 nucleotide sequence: TGTGCCAGCAGTCAATTTACGTTCGGTAGCAATCAGCCCCAGCATTTT. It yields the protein CASSQFTFGSNQPQHF.